These 24 T cell receptor beta chains originate from one sample sequenced in a study of T cells in Graves' hyperthyroidism and ophthalmopathy. RNA transcripts were the template for amplifying TCR beta CDR3 regions. The HTBI primer set served for first-round RT-PCR of the TCR CDR3. TCRdb independently ran MiXCR on the multiplex PCR reads; one entry per CDR3 protein. The table has hundreds of thousands of distinct CDR3 sequences, 35% to 40% seen once. Sequencing used blood. These receptors were collected from a young man with Graves' hyperthyroidism.

The chain is built from TRBV13 and TRBJ2-7, with TRBD1 matching 9 bases. V was clipped by 3 bases and J by 3 bases; unmatched bases: 6. The germline CDR1 and CDR2 sequences are PRHDT and FYEKMQ (reference sequence). The CDR3 length is 15 residues. The CDR3 DNA sequence: TGTGCCAGCAGCTTTAGGGGGACAGGGCACTACGAGCAGTACTTC. This encodes CASSFRGTGHYEQYF.

A few counts support this clonotype. The gene calls are TRBV15 and TRBJ2-7, with 7 bases matching TRBD1. CDR1 and CDR2 (germline): LNHNV, YYDKDF (reference sequence). Trimming removed 6 bases from V and 2 bases from J; junction bases left unmatched: 7. The CDR3 spans 14 residues. The CDR3 region has the DNA TGTGCCACCAGACCGAACACAGGGGCCTACGAGCAGTACTTC. Translation: CATRPNTGAYEQYF.

As to this clonotype: The junction shows a germline mismatch at one end, possibly a read error. V and J are TRBV24-1 and TRBJ2-7; 10 nucleotides line up with TRBD2. This CDR3 contains 14 residues. Germline CDR1 KGHDR, CDR2 SFDVKD. CDR3 amino acids: CASSSAGGSYEQYF. CDR3 DNA sequence: TGTGCCAGCAGTTCAGCGGGAGGGTCCTACGAGCAGTACTTC.

Details on this clonotype: An end of the junction differs from the germline gene, which may be a read error. This chain uses TRBV29-1 with TRBJ1-2; tentatively, D is TRBD1 (5 bases). Germline CDR1 reads SQVTM; CDR2 reads ANQGSEA. This CDR3 has 12 residues. In nucleotides, the CDR3 is TGCAGCGTTGATGGGGAGGGGACCGCAGGGTCTTTC. The encoded protein is CSVDGEGTAGSF.

This clonotype came up many times. The rearrangement joins TRBV29-1 to TRBJ2-7; D not resolved. This CDR3 region has 11 residues. Germline CDR1 and CDR2: SQVTM and ANQGSEA. The V end was cut by 1 base, the J end by 3 bases, with 4 bases between. The CDR3 region is CSVEGDYEQYF. CDR3 nucleotide sequence: TGCAGCGTTGAAGGGGACTACGAGCAGTACTTC.

This clonotype was detected only a few times. The chain recombines TRBV29-1 with TRBJ2-3, with 13 bases matching TRBD2. The CDR3 covers 15 residues. With 7 bases clipped from V and 1 base from J, the junction kept 5 bases outside the gene matches. CDR1 and CDR2 from the germline V gene are SQVTM and ANQGSEA. The CDR3 coding sequence is TGCAGCGGGACCGGGACTAGCGGGGGCACAGATACGCAGTATTTT. This sequence encodes CSGTGTSGGTDTQYF.

The chain employs TRBV25-1 and TRBJ1-1, with D possibly TRBD1 on 6 matching bases. Trimming took off 6 bases at V and 1 base at J, with 15 bases between the two ends. Germline CDR1 reads MGHDK; CDR2 reads SYGVNS. The CDR3 is 15 residues long. The CDR3 is CASRKSGVRNTEAFF. The CDR3 DNA reads as TGTGCCAGCAGGAAATCAGGGGTTAGGAACACTGAAGCTTTCTTT.

This clonotype was detected ten times or more. The chain joins TRBV29-1 to TRBJ1-1; D gene uncertain. CDR1 SQVTM and CDR2 ANQGSEA come from the germline V gene. V dropped 7 bases and J dropped 4 bases, with 10 bases sitting between them. The CDR3 contains 11 residues. DNA of the CDR3: TGCAGCGCTCGACTTCTCACTGAAGCTTTCTTT. This codes for CSARLLTEAFF.

This chain connects TRBV12-3 or TRBV12-4 to TRBJ1-5; TRBD1 agrees at 7 bases. The trim removed 1 base at V and 4 bases at J, leaving 4 bases unmatched. CDR3 length: 15 amino acids. The CDR3 protein is CASSLVTGPNQPQHF. The CDR3 coding sequence is TGTGCCAGCAGTTTAGTGACAGGGCCAAATCAGCCCCAGCATTTT.

V is TRBV7-9 and J is TRBJ1-1; D is unclear. The length of the CDR3 is 15 residues. V was trimmed by 1 base and J by 4 bases, leaving 13 bases between them. The germline V gene encodes CDR1 SEHNR and CDR2 FQNEAQ (reference sequence). The CDR3 spells CASSLDPAPLTEAFF. CDR3 nucleotide sequence: TGTGCCAGCAGCTTAGATCCGGCCCCCCTCACTGAAGCTTTCTTT.

The chain recombines TRBV6-6 with TRBJ1-1; no definite D call. This CDR3 is built from 12 residues. Trimming removed 8 bases from V and 12 bases from J, with 19 bases in between. Germline CDR1 reads MNHNY; CDR2 reads SVGAGI (reference sequence). The CDR3 region has the DNA TGTGCCAGCCTTCTACTGGGGAGCGGATCTTTCTTT. It encodes CASLLLGSGSFF.

The rearrangement uses TRBV29-1 and TRBJ1-3; D remains ambiguous. The CDR3 has 13 amino acids. The V end lost 3 bases, the J end lost 4 bases, and 10 bases lay between the germline ends. CDR1 is SQVTM, CDR2 ANQGSEA, per germline. CDR3 in amino acids: CSVERERGNTIYF. For the CDR3, the DNA is TGCAGCGTTGAGCGGGAAAGGGGAAACACCATATATTTT.

This sequence joins TRBV6-1 and TRBJ2-7, with 11 bases matching TRBD1. Germline loops: CDR1 MNHNS, CDR2 SASEGT. The CDR3 sequence is 14 residues long. Trimming at V came to 6 bases and at J to 4 bases, leaving 5 bases not matched to a gene. CDR3 amino acids: CASRIRDRGYEQYF. The CDR3 DNA is TGTGCCAGCAGGATCCGGGACAGGGGGTACGAGCAGTACTTC.

This clonotype was seen a handful of times. The rearrangement joins TRBV11-1 to TRBJ2-2; 9 bases are a match to TRBD2. The J segment lost 3 bases and the V segment lost 5 bases, leaving 10 bases of the junction unmatched. The CDR3 runs 17 residues. The germline V gene has CDR1 SGHAT and CDR2 FQDESV (reference sequence). CDR3 sequence: CASSHPGTSRDTGELFF. CDR3 sequence (DNA): TGTGCCAGCAGCCATCCCGGGACTAGCCGCGACACCGGGGAGCTGTTTTTT.

This chain joins TRBV7-8 and TRBJ1-5; D is undetermined. V shed 5 bases and J shed 11 bases, with 19 bases lying between them. The CDR3 sequence is 14 residues long. The germline gives CDR1 SGHVS, CDR2 FQNEAQ. This CDR3 reads CASSVRGGLETQHF. The DNA of the CDR3 is TGTGCCAGCAGCGTACGAGGAGGGCTTGAGACCCAGCATTTT.

In DNA, the CDR3 is TGTGCCAGCACCGGGACAGTAAATGAAAAACTGTTTTTT. This sequence encodes CASTGTVNEKLFF. The genes are TRBV25-1 and TRBJ1-4; the match to TRBD1 covers 7 bases. The CDR3 sequence is 13 residues long. Per germline, CDR1 MGHDK and CDR2 SYGVNS. V lost 7 bases to trimming and J lost 5 bases; unmatched junction nucleotides: 4.

This clonotype was seen more than once but under ten times. V and J are TRBV12-3 or TRBV12-4 and TRBJ2-2; no clear D. V was cut by 2 bases and J by 13 bases, with 8 bases left in between. There are 11 residues in the CDR3. The chain's CDR3 is CASSLLEVLFF. As DNA, the CDR3 is TGTGCCAGCAGTTTACTCGAAGTGCTGTTTTTT.

The count of this clonotype is one. A read error is possible here, since a much larger clone lies one base away. J is TRBJ1-5 and V is TRBV2; 10 nucleotides line up with TRBD1. The CDR3 contains 14 residues. Trimming removed 4 bases from V and 5 bases from J; junction bases left unmatched: 2. The germline V gene has CDR1 SNHLY and CDR2 FYNNEI. CDR3 nucleotide sequence: TGTGCCAGCAGTGTCGACAGGGGGCATCAGCCCCAGCATTTT. It translates to CASSVDRGHQPQHF.

This clonotype was detected ten times or more. Here the CDR3 DNA reads TGCAGTGCTAGAAAATCCCAGGGAGAGCTGTTTTTT. Its protein is CSARKSQGELFF. The genes are TRBV20-1 and TRBJ1-4; possibly TRBD1 for D (5 bases). CDR3 size: 12 residues. The V and J ends lost 2 bases and 14 bases respectively, with 15 bases between them. Germline V gene sequence: CDR1 DFQATT, CDR2 SNEGSKA (reference sequence).

This clonotype was detected a few times. The chain combines TRBV5-6 with TRBJ1-2, with a possible D match to TRBD1 (5 bases). V lost 0 bases, J lost 4 bases, and 10 bases lay in between. The CDR3 is 14 residues long. The germline V gene has CDR1 SGHDT and CDR2 YYEEEE. The DNA for the CDR3 is TGTGCCAGCAGCTTGGAACAGGAGGCCTATGGCTACACCTTC. This translates into CASSLEQEAYGYTF.

The chain is built from TRBV7-8 and TRBJ2-5; D may be TRBD1 (6 bases). From germline, CDR1 is SGHVS and CDR2 FQNEAQ. The CDR3 length is 14 residues. Trimming removed 5 bases at V and 5 bases at J, with 15 bases between. As DNA, the CDR3 is TGTGCCAGCAGCCCCTTGAGCAGGGGTGAGACCCAGTACTTC. Translation gives CASSPLSRGETQYF.

This clonotype was detected many times. The chain recombines TRBV4-2 with TRBJ1-2, with D perhaps TRBD1 (5 bases). Germline CDR1 and CDR2: LGHNA and YNFKEQ. V dropped 2 bases and J dropped 5 bases, with 12 bases sitting between them. CDR3 length: 14 residues. CDR3: CASSQPQDAYGYTF. The CDR3 DNA sequence: TGTGCCAGCAGCCAACCACAGGACGCTTATGGCTACACCTTC.

This clonotype was observed at least ten times. V and J are TRBV10-3 and TRBJ1-1, with 12 bases fitting TRBD1. V was clipped by 3 bases and J by 4 bases; unmatched bases: 6. Germline V gives CDR1 ENHRY, CDR2 SYGVKD. The CDR3 is made up of 16 amino acids. CDR3 nucleotides: TGTGCCATCAGTGATCCGGGACAGGGGGCAAGCACTGAAGCTTTCTTT. Protein product: CAISDPGQGASTEAFF.

This clonotype was observed a few times. This chain uses TRBV7-2 with TRBJ2-7; D is unclear. This CDR3 has 13 residues. Germline CDR1 and CDR2: SGHTA and FQGNSA. Trimming left V 3 bases short and J 2 bases short, with 8 bases between. CDR3 nucleotides: TGTGCCAGCAGCTTGTTCCAGGCCTACGAGCAGTACTTC. Protein sequence: CASSLFQAYEQYF.